The TCR beta chain described here comes from a study of blood T cell repertoires in COVID-19. Study as a whole: COVID-19 samples from acute and convalescent phases originated in the United States, Italy and Spain. Sample material is recorded as cDNA or gDNA derived from T cells, B-cell-depleted T cells, or PBMCs.

V lost 3 bases and J lost 2, with 21 bases in between. The length of the CDR3 is 17 residues. Per the germline V gene, CDR1 is SGHDT and CDR2 is YYEEEE. The protocol was immunoSEQ multiplex PCR, while the TCRdb copy is restricted to in-frame clones and leaves out a portion. The data contain 330,000 or so clones, 87% of them singletons. The source is a man under 40 with COVID-19, enrolled during active disease. Sequenced: peripheral blood. V and J are TRBV5-6 and TRBJ2-7; D is perhaps TRBD2 (6 bases). The DNA for the CDR3 is TGTGCCAGCAGCTCCTCCCCCCACCGGGACTTAGCCTACGAGCAGTACTTC. As protein: CASSSSPHRDLAYEQYF.